The 29 T cell receptor beta chains below come from one sample, sequenced in a study of T-cell reconstitution after alpha-beta-depleted transplantation in children (dated by TCRdb to 2016 to 2017). The library came from PCR. Sequencing instrument: Illumina HiSeq 2500. Molecular barcoding was employed in the preparation of TCR libraries, with unique molecular identifiers being used to normalize TCRbeta repertoire quantification. The raw public data were reprocessed by TCRdb itself: fastp quality trimming at Q25, MiXCR clonotype calling, in-frame beta chains only. For every CDR3 protein sequence, its rows merge into one entry that carries the most common genes and DNA. The sample table holds a few hundred thousand distinct CDR3 sequences, of which 13% were seen once. The ten top clones hold about 4.5% of the sample. The specimen was PBMCs, collected from the stem cell graft. The receptors shown here come from a human donor who donated a stem cell graft to a child with Fanconi anemia.

This clonotype was seen more than once but under ten times. The rearrangement uses TRBV11-2 and TRBJ1-1; D is undetermined. V lost 5 bases and J 0 bases, leaving 10 bases between the germline ends. Germline CDR1 SGHAT, CDR2 FQNNGV. This CDR3 spans 14 amino acids. The CDR3 region has the DNA TGTGCCAGCAGCGCCAGTAGCTTGAACACTGAAGCTTTCTTT. Translating it yields CASSASSLNTEAFF. The full variable domain, rest sourced from reference TRBV11-2 and TRBJ1-1, is EAGVAQSPRYKIIEKRQSVAFWCNPISGHATLYWYQQILGQGPKLLIQFQNNGVVDDSQLPKDRFSAERLKGVDSTLKIQPAKLEDSAVYLCASSASSLNTEAFFGQGTRLTVV.

This clonotype was observed a handful of times. V usage is TRBV10-2 and J usage is TRBJ1-2; D call uncertain. Per germline, CDR1 WSHSY and CDR2 SAAADI. V was trimmed by 7 bases and J by 3 bases, leaving 15 bases between them. CDR3 size: 14 residues. CDR3 in amino acids: CASTPGLWDYGYTF. In DNA, the CDR3 is TGCGCCAGCACTCCGGGCCTATGGGACTATGGCTACACCTTC.

This clonotype was detected a few times. The V call is TRBV6-1, the J call TRBJ1-3; tentative D call: TRBD1 (6 bases). The germline gives CDR1 MNHNS, CDR2 SASEGT. Trimming shortened V by 4 bases and J by 0 bases, and 16 bases separated the two germline ends. CDR3 length: 17 amino acids. The CDR3 spells CASSARQASFSGNTIYF. The CDR3 DNA reads as TGTGCCAGCAGTGCCCGACAGGCGAGCTTCTCTGGAAACACCATATATTTT.

This chain uses TRBV29-1 with TRBJ1-1; TRBD1 is a possible D gene (5 bases). The CDR3 contains 13 residues. The V gene lost 4 bases and the J gene lost 5 bases, with 14 bases spanning the gap. Germline lookup yields CDR1 SQVTM and CDR2 ANQGSEA. The CDR3 nucleotides are TGCAGCGTTGTTAGCAGGGCCGGTACTGAAGCTTTCTTT. It specifies CSVVSRAGTEAFF.

J is TRBJ2-5 and V is TRBV10-3; 7 nucleotides line up with TRBD1. The CDR3 spans 16 residues. V dropped 0 bases and J dropped 2; count of bases not matched to a gene: 6. The V gene's germline CDR1 is ENHRY and CDR2 SYGVKD. CDR3 DNA sequence: TGTGCCATCAGTGAGTCTTTAGGGACAGTACAAGAGACCCAGTACTTC. It translates to CAISESLGTVQETQYF.

This clonotype was seen a handful of times. The chain joins TRBV7-6 to TRBJ2-1; 7 bases fit TRBD1. The CDR3 extends over 14 amino acids. Germline CDR1 is SGHVS and CDR2 is FNYEAQ. After removal of 4 bases from V and 7 bases from J, the junction contained 7 bases not matched to a gene. The CDR3 DNA reads TGTGCCAGCAGCTCGCCAGGGGGTGGAAATGAGCAGTTCTTC. This gives the protein CASSSPGGGNEQFF.

The V and J genes are TRBV5-1 and TRBJ1-1; D possibly corresponds to TRBD1 (6 bases). Trimming shortened V by 5 bases and J by 0 bases, and 14 bases separated the two germline ends. Germline V CDR1 and CDR2: SGHRS, YFSETQ. The CDR3 extends over 15 amino acids. The CDR3: CASRYATGMNTEAFF. Here the CDR3 DNA reads TGCGCCAGCAGATACGCTACAGGGATGAACACTGAAGCTTTCTTT.

The chain joins TRBV30 to TRBJ2-7; D uncertain. This CDR3 is built from 12 residues. The V and J ends lost 0 bases and 4 bases respectively, with 7 bases between them. Germline V gene lookup returns CDR1 GTSNPN and CDR2 SVGIG (reference sequence). The CDR3 sequence is CAWSVMGYEQYF. CDR3 in DNA: TGTGCCTGGAGTGTAATGGGTTACGAGCAGTACTTC.

In its sample, this clonotype was seen many times. J is TRBJ2-7 and V is TRBV10-3, with D perhaps TRBD1 (6 bases). This CDR3 is 13 amino acids long. The germline V gene has CDR1 ENHRY and CDR2 SYGVKD. V lost 6 bases and J 3 bases, leaving 12 bases between the germline ends. CDR3 nucleotides: TGTGCCATCAGCAACGGACAGAGCTACGAGCAGTACGTC. Translation gives CAISNGQSYEQYV.

This clonotype was found many times. This chain joins TRBV7-9 and TRBJ2-5; 11 nucleotides line up with TRBD1. V trimming: 3 bases; J trimming: 4 bases; junction bases outside the gene matches: 4. Germline CDR1 is SEHNR and CDR2 is FQNEAQ (reference sequence). This CDR3 comprises 15 residues. CDR3 loop: CASSFGTGGLETQYF. For the CDR3, the DNA is TGTGCCAGCAGCTTCGGGACAGGGGGGTTAGAGACCCAGTACTTC.

This clonotype was recorded at least ten times. The chain employs TRBV10-2 and TRBJ1-1; 10 positions match TRBD1. The V gene's germline CDR1 is WSHSY and CDR2 SAAADI. This CDR3 region has 14 residues. V trimming: 6 bases; J trimming: 4 bases; junction bases outside the gene matches: 5. The CDR3 loop is CASRKDRGGTEAFF. DNA of the CDR3: TGCGCCAGCAGGAAGGACAGGGGGGGCACTGAAGCTTTCTTT.

This clonotype has more than one count but fewer than ten. The V gene is TRBV5-1, the J gene TRBJ2-6; D remains ambiguous. Per the germline V gene, CDR1 is SGHRS and CDR2 is YFSETQ. Trimming shortened V by 1 base and J by 0 bases, and 8 bases separated the two germline ends. The CDR3 is made up of 16 amino acids. CDR3 nucleotides: TGCGCCAGCAGCTTGCCTGAGAGCTCTGGGGCCAACGTCCTGACTTTC. This gives the protein CASSLPESSGANVLTF.

A few counts support this clonotype. V is TRBV6-1 and J is TRBJ2-3, with 7 bases matching TRBD1. This CDR3 has 15 residues. Germline assignment: CDR1 MNHNS and CDR2 SASEGT. With V trimmed by 6 bases and J by 4 bases, 10 bases remained unmatched. For the CDR3, the DNA is TGTGCCAGCAGCCGACAGGGTAAATTATCAGATACGCAGTATTTT. Translated, it gives CASSRQGKLSDTQYF.

The sample holds a few counts of this clonotype. V is TRBV7-9 and J is TRBJ2-7; D gene ambiguous. Germline V gene data show CDR1 as SEHNR and CDR2 as FQNEAQ (reference sequence). CDR3 length: 14 amino acids. V lost 2 bases and J 2 bases, leaving 10 bases between the germline ends. CDR3 loop: CASSLYSSAYEQYF. The CDR3 DNA follows: TGTGCCAGCAGCTTATACAGTTCTGCCTACGAGCAGTACTTC.

This clonotype appeared a few times. The chain joins TRBV4-1 to TRBJ1-5; D remains unclear. Germline CDR1 is MGHRA and CDR2 is YSYEKL. The CDR3 runs 20 residues. Trimming stripped 0 bases from V and 0 bases from J, with 21 bases between. The CDR3 sequence: CASSQDSPGTVTNSNQPQHF. CDR3 DNA sequence: TGCGCCAGCAGCCAAGATTCGCCCGGAACGGTCACTAATAGCAATCAGCCCCAGCATTTT.

This clonotype came up a few times. The chain recombines TRBV7-9 with TRBJ1-4; no firm D call. Germline V gene data show CDR1 as SEHNR and CDR2 as FQNEAQ (reference sequence). V lost 3 bases and J 5 bases, leaving 13 bases between the germline ends. The CDR3 contains 15 residues. Here the CDR3 reads CASSFPEEQNEKLFF. The CDR3 DNA follows: TGTGCCAGCAGCTTCCCAGAGGAGCAAAATGAAAAACTGTTTTTT.

This clonotype has more than one count but fewer than ten. The chain combines TRBV29-1 with TRBJ2-1; 8 bases are a match to TRBD2. V trimming: 8 bases; J trimming: 12 bases; junction bases outside the gene matches: 9. The CDR3 extends over 11 amino acids. Per germline, CDR1 SQVTM and CDR2 ANQGSEA. CDR3 nucleotides: TGCAGCACTGATACGGGGGGGAGGCAGTTCTTC. It codes for CSTDTGGRQFF.

V usage is TRBV7-9 and J usage is TRBJ2-3; TRBD2 aligns across 12 bases. CDR1 is SEHNR, CDR2 FQNEAQ, per germline (reference sequence). The CDR3 runs 15 residues. The J segment lost 6 bases and the V segment lost 6 bases, leaving 7 bases of the junction unmatched. Written as DNA, the CDR3 is TGTGCCAGCAGGCTAGCGGGGGGGCAATGGGATACGCAGTATTTT. As protein: CASRLAGGQWDTQYF.

This clonotype was detected ten times or more. The chain has TRBV12-3 or TRBV12-4 and TRBJ2-7, with D perhaps being TRBD1 or TRBD2 (5 bases each). Trimming took off 6 bases at V and 4 bases at J, with 19 bases between the two ends. The CDR3 runs 15 residues. CDR3 nucleotide sequence: TGTGCCAGCAGGCTCGGGACCCAGGATCTATACGAGCAGTACTTC. It is translated as CASRLGTQDLYEQYF.

The V gene is TRBV5-1, the J gene TRBJ2-3; no clear D. Germline lookup yields CDR1 SGHRS and CDR2 YFSETQ. This CDR3 spans 14 amino acids. V was pared by 4 bases and J by 0 bases, with 9 bases between. The CDR3 sequence: CASSVDPSTDTQYF. The CDR3 DNA reads as TGCGCCAGCAGCGTCGACCCTAGCACAGATACGCAGTATTTT.

This clonotype was seen only a few times. The CDR3 spells CASSFPGTSGGGRETQYF. DNA for the CDR3: TGTGCCAGCAGCTTCCCCGGGACTAGCGGGGGAGGTAGGGAGACCCAGTACTTC. This chain uses TRBV7-6 with TRBJ2-5; TRBD2 agrees at 14 bases. The junction had 11 bases not matched to a gene; V was cut back by 3 bases and J by 5 bases. From germline, CDR1 is SGHVS and CDR2 FNYEAQ. This CDR3 contains 18 residues.

This clonotype was seen more than once but under ten times. The chain combines TRBV7-2 with TRBJ2-1; D gene ambiguous. The V end was cut by 3 bases, the J end by 8 bases, with 11 bases between. The CDR3 is 13 residues long. Germline values: CDR1 SGHTA, CDR2 FQGNSA. The CDR3 region has the DNA TGTGCCAGCAGCTTTAACCCAACGTATGAGCAGTTCTTC. Translating it yields CASSFNPTYEQFF.

The sample holds many counts of this clonotype. The chain combines TRBV7-2 with TRBJ1-2; no reliable D call. This CDR3 spans 12 amino acids. V dropped 1 base and J dropped 4 bases, with 4 bases sitting between them. The germline V gene has CDR1 SGHTA and CDR2 FQGNSA. The CDR3 DNA reads TGTGCCAGCAGCTTAGGGGGCTATGGCTACACCTTC. This translates into CASSLGGYGYTF. The complete variable domain, with remaining parts taken from reference TRBV7-2 and TRBJ1-2, reads GAGVSQSPSNKVTEKGKDVELRCDPISGHTALYWYRQSLGQGLEFLIYFQGNSAPDKSGLPSDRFSAERTGGSVSTLTIQRTQQEDSAVYLCASSLGGYGYTFGSGTRLTVV.

This clonotype was recorded many times. This sequence joins TRBV10-2 and TRBJ2-7; no firm D call. Germline-derived CDR1 and CDR2 are WSHSY and SAAADI. V was shortened by 1 base and J by 4 bases, with 8 bases between the two germline ends. The CDR3 is made up of 13 amino acids. The CDR3 DNA reads as TGCGCCAGCAGTGAGTGGACCTCGTACGAGCAGTACTTC. Amino acid sequence: CASSEWTSYEQYF.

This clonotype was observed many times. The chain links TRBV6-5 to TRBJ2-1, with D perhaps TRBD2 (5 bases). The CDR3 extends over 12 amino acids. V lost 0 bases to trimming and J lost 12 bases, with 9 bases between them. Per the germline V gene, CDR1 is MNHEY and CDR2 is SVGAGI. CDR3 loop: CASSYSGGRQFF. DNA of the CDR3: TGTGCCAGCAGTTACTCTGGAGGTAGGCAGTTCTTC.

This clonotype occurred a few times. This rearrangement joins TRBV2 to TRBJ2-5; 10 positions agree with TRBD2. The V and J ends lost 8 bases and 2 bases, in that order; junction bases with no gene match: 2. Germline V gene sequence: CDR1 SNHLY, CDR2 FYNNEI. There are 13 residues in the CDR3. For the CDR3, the DNA is TGTGCCAGCCTACTAGCGGGGCAAGAGACCCAGTACTTC. Protein: CASLLAGQETQYF.

This clonotype has a handful of counts. The CDR3 DNA sequence: TGTGCCAGCAGCCCGAGGGACAGGAACACTGAAGCTTTCTTT. It encodes CASSPRDRNTEAFF. The chain recombines TRBV7-9 with TRBJ1-1; TRBD1 matches at 7 bases. The CDR3 spans 14 residues. The ends lost 5 bases at V and 1 base at J; junction bases unmatched: 4. The germline CDR1 and CDR2 sequences are SEHNR and FQNEAQ (reference sequence). The variable domain in full, completed from reference TRBV7-9 and TRBJ1-1, reads DTGVSQNPRHKITKRGQNVTFRCDPISEHNRLYWYRQTLGQGPEFLTYFQNEAQLEKSRLLSDRFSAERPKGSFSTLEIQRTEQGDSAMYLCASSPRDRNTEAFFGQGTRLTVV.

The chain combines TRBV5-7 with TRBJ1-1; no reliable D call. TRBV5-7 is assigned to the ORF class and has an uncertain function. This CDR3 has 14 residues. V dropped 1 base and J dropped 0 bases, with 7 bases sitting between them. The CDR3 spells CASSLPVMNTEAFF. In DNA, the CDR3 is TGTGCCAGCAGCTTGCCAGTCATGAACACTGAAGCTTTCTTT.

Only a few counts were recorded for this clonotype. The chain carries TRBV3-1 and TRBJ2-1; D might be TRBD1 or TRBD2, each matching 5 bases. The CDR3 covers 14 residues. Trimming stripped 3 bases from V and 7 bases from J, with 13 bases between. The germline CDR1 and CDR2 sequences are LGHDT and YNNKEL (reference sequence). CDR3 bases: TGTGCCAGCAGCCACCCGGGGCCGGAAAATGAGCAGTTCTTC. It is translated as CASSHPGPENEQFF.